The rows below give T cell receptor beta chains drawn from one sample of a study of T cell responses to AZD1222 COVID-19 vaccine. Some clones are missing from TCRdb's copy, which holds only in-frame ones; the method was immunoSEQ multiplex PCR. In the table there are around 65,000 clones, approximately 87% of which are singletons. Here the sequenced sample was peripheral blood, taken 28 days after the second AZD1222 dose. These TCRs come from an adult who received the AZD1222 COVID-19 vaccine. Both conserved end residues are part of each CDR3. Fields, in order: CDR3 length, D gene, clone size, V gene, J gene, CDR3 DNA, CDR3 protein. A D gene is named only where the DNA matches it firmly. The size field is filled for only some rows; it gives once, few, many or a size class.

14	TRBD2	.	TRBV6-6	TRBJ2-2	TGTGCCAGCAGTTTACTAGCGGCCACCGGGGAGCTGTTTTTT	CASSLLAATGELFF
18	.	.	TRBV7-9	TRBJ2-7	TGTGCCAGCAGCCCTCAATCTAAACGGGGGAACTGGTCCTACGAGCAGTACTTC	CASSPQSKRGNWSYEQYF
13	.	.	TRBV27	TRBJ1-2	TGTGCCAGCAGTTTATTCACAGGGAACGGCTACACCTTC	CASSLFTGNGYTF
14	.	.	TRBV18	TRBJ1-1	TGTGCCAGCTCACCTAAGGCAGGGAACACTGAAGCTTTCTTT	CASSPKAGNTEAFF
14	.	.	TRBV29-1	TRBJ1-3	TGCAGCGTTGAGGGGACAAGCTCTGGAAACACCATATATTTT	CSVEGTSSGNTIYF
15	.	.	TRBV7-3	TRBJ1-6	TGTGCCAGCAGCTTAACAGGGGGTGTTAATTCACCCCTCCACTTT	CASSLTGGVNSPLHF
15	TRBD1	.	TRBV5-6	TRBJ2-3	TGTGCCAGCAGCTTGTTTGCAGGGGGCCCAGATACGCAGTATTTT	CASSLFAGGPDTQYF
16	.	.	TRBV7-2	TRBJ2-3	TGTGCCAGCAGCTTAGGCGTGCAGGGTAGCACAGATACGCAGTATTTT	CASSLGVQGSTDTQYF
15	.	.	TRBV7-9	TRBJ1-1	TGTGCCAGCAGTCCCAATACTGACGGGAGGACTGAAGCTTTCTTT	CASSPNTDGRTEAFF
12	.	.	TRBV5-5	TRBJ2-7	TGTGCCAGCAGCTTGGATGGGAGAACGCCGTACTTC	CASSLDGRTPYF
13	.	.	TRBV12-3/TRBV12-4	TRBJ1-3	TGTGCCAGCAGTAGTTACTCTGGAAACACCATATATTTT	CASSSYSGNTIYF
13	.	many	TRBV3-1/TRBV3-2	TRBJ1-6	TGTGCCAGCAGCCCCGGTTCGGCTTCACCCCTCCACTTT	CASSPGSASPLHF
14	.	few	TRBV18	TRBJ2-3	TGTGCCAGCTCACCAGCGGCAGGGAGGGATACGCAGTATTTT	CASSPAAGRDTQYF
13	TRBD1	.	TRBV27	TRBJ2-7	TGTGCCAGCAGTGCCAGGACAGGCTACGAGCAGTACTTC	CASSARTGYEQYF
15	.	.	TRBV11-2	TRBJ2-4	TGTGCCAGCAGCTTAGAGGTTCTCTCGATACGCATTCAGTACTTC	CASSLEVLSIRIQYF
17	.	once	TRBV19	TRBJ1-2	TGTGCCAGTAGTATAAATCCACGCGTCGAGCGGTACTATGGCTACACCTTC	CASSINPRVERYYGYTF
11	.	.	TRBV11-3	TRBJ2-1	TGTGCCAGCAGCTTAGGGACAGAGCAGTTCTTC	CASSLGTEQFF
12	.	.	TRBV19	TRBJ2-1	TGTGCCAGTAGTAATTTGAACAATGAGCAGTTCTTC	CASSNLNNEQFF
13	.	once	TRBV5-1	TRBJ2-7	TGCGCCAGCAGCTTGGGCCAACTCTACGAGCAGTACTTC	CASSLGQLYEQYF
16	.	.	TRBV7-3	TRBJ2-1	TGTGCCAGCAGCCCGCTGGGACGGGGGGCCGACAATGAGCAGTTCTTC	CASSPLGRGADNEQFF
16	.	.	TRBV6-6	TRBJ2-7	TGTGCCAGCAGTTACTCCGAAGGGGACCCCTCCTACGAGCAGTACTTC	CASSYSEGDPSYEQYF
15	TRBD2	.	TRBV19	TRBJ2-1	TGTGCCAGTAGATACGATTGGGGAGGGAACAATGAGCAGTTCTTC	CASRYDWGGNNEQFF
14	TRBD2	once	TRBV5-1	TRBJ2-7	TGCGCCAGCAGCTTTAGCGGGAGCTCCTACGAGCAGTACTTC	CASSFSGSSYEQYF
13	TRBD1	.	TRBV3-1/TRBV3-2	TRBJ1-1	TGTGCCACCTGGGACAGGGGGAGATCCGAAGCTTTCTTT	CATWDRGRSEAFF
14	.	.	TRBV3-1/TRBV3-2	TRBJ2-2	TGTGCCAGCAGCCAAGGTCGGCACGGATGGGAGCTGTTTTTT	CASSQGRHGWELFF
13	.	.	TRBV29-1	TRBJ2-7	TGCAGCGTTTTAGATCGCGGAGGCTACGAGCAGTACTTC	CSVLDRGGYEQYF
17	TRBD2	few	TRBV10-3	TRBJ2-1	TGTGCCATCAGTGCCCAGGAACTAGCGGGAGGCCGGAATGAGCAGTTCTTC	CAISAQELAGGRNEQFF
14	.	.	TRBV10-2	TRBJ1-1	TGCGCCAGCAGTGAGGGGCCCTCGAACACTGAAGCTTTCTTT	CASSEGPSNTEAFF
16	.	.	TRBV7-6	TRBJ2-3	TGTGCCAGCAGCGGATGGGGGCCGGATGGGGCGGATACGCAGTATTTT	CASSGWGPDGADTQYF
12	.	few	TRBV2	TRBJ2-7	TGTGCCAGCACCCGGGAAGGCCACGAGCAGTACTTC	CASTREGHEQYF
15	.	.	TRBV7-2	TRBJ1-2	TGTGCCAGCACCGCAAGTCAGAGGGGAGCGGGTGGCTACACCTTC	CASTASQRGAGGYTF
13	.	.	TRBV5-1	TRBJ1-2	TGCGCCAGCAGCGGGGGGTCCGGGAATGGCTACACCTTC	CASSGGSGNGYTF
17	.	few	TRBV5-8	TRBJ2-5	TGTGCCAGCAGCCCGGTGGGGAGGGGGGCCAGACAAGAGACCCAGTACTTC	CASSPVGRGARQETQYF
15	TRBD2	.	TRBV7-9	TRBJ2-1	TGTGCCAGCAGCTTAGAGGCGGGAGGGTACAATGAGCAGTTCTTC	CASSLEAGGYNEQFF
11	.	.	TRBV2	TRBJ1-2	TGTGCCAGCAGTGTTCGCTATGGCTACACCTTC	CASSVRYGYTF
22	.	.	TRBV4-1	TRBJ1-6	TGCGCCAGCAGCCAAGATTCCATGCGGGGGGCTCAGACCTTACTGTTAAATTCACCCCTCCACTTT	CASSQDSMRGAQTLLLNSPLHF
11	.	.	TRBV9	TRBJ1-2	TGTGCCAGCAGCGTACTGGGTGGCTACACCTTC	CASSVLGGYTF
12	.	.	TRBV5-5	TRBJ2-7	TGTGCCAGCAGCCTCCAGGGGTACGAGCAGTACTTC	CASSLQGYEQYF
16	TRBD1	.	TRBV18	TRBJ1-1	TGTGCCAGCTCACCTGGGCAGGGGGGGGTTTACACTGAAGCTTTCTTT	CASSPGQGGVYTEAFF
14	.	.	TRBV6-6	TRBJ1-2	TGTGCCAACAGTGCGCCCGACGGCAACTATGGCTACACCTTC	CANSAPDGNYGYTF
15	TRBD2	.	TRBV4-2	TRBJ2-1	TGTGCCAGCAGCTCTGGCGGGGGGGATAACAATGAGCAGTTCTTC	CASSSGGGDNNEQFF
15	.	few	TRBV7-9	TRBJ1-2	TGTGCCAGCAGCTTAGACTATGGGGGAAACTATGGCTACACCTTC	CASSLDYGGNYGYTF
15	.	.	TRBV20-1	TRBJ2-3	TGCAGTGCTAGTCGCGCGGGGGCCATCACAGATACGCAGTATTTT	CSASRAGAITDTQYF
15	.	.	TRBV27	TRBJ1-2	TGTGCCAGCAGTTTATCTCCCCAACCCCACTATGGCTACACCTTC	CASSLSPQPHYGYTF
14	TRBD1	.	TRBV5-1	TRBJ1-2	TGCGCCAGCAGCTTGGGCCAGGGGGTCTATGGCTACACCTTC	CASSLGQGVYGYTF
10	.	.	TRBV20-1	TRBJ1-1	TGCAGCGCCCAACATGAGTCAGCTTTCTTT	CSAQHESAFF
15	.	.	TRBV6-5	TRBJ1-2	TGTGCCAGCAGTTATCTCCCGCTCCGGTCGTATGGCTACACCTTC	CASSYLPLRSYGYTF
12	.	.	TRBV2	TRBJ1-6	TGTGCCAGCAGTGACACCAAGTCTAGCCTCCACTTT	CASSDTKSSLHF
13	.	.	TRBV30	TRBJ1-5	TGTGCCTGGAGTGTATCAGGTGTTCAGCCCCAGCATTTT	CAWSVSGVQPQHF
14	.	.	TRBV7-6	TRBJ2-3	TGTGCCAGCAGCTTAGTCCAGGGAATGGATACGCAGTATTTT	CASSLVQGMDTQYF
15	TRBD1	.	TRBV27	TRBJ2-4	TGTGCCAGCAGGCTTGCCTGGGACAGGGGAAACATTCAGTACTTC	CASRLAWDRGNIQYF
15	.	.	TRBV6-6	TRBJ1-2	TGTGCCAGCAGTTACTCGAATACAGCCTTATATGGCTACACCTTC	CASSYSNTALYGYTF